The TCR beta chain described here comes from a study of CD8 T cells in ankylosing spondylitis. Study results and limitations: Significant enrichment of disease-linked clones was reportedly seen in matched ankylosing spondylitis synovial fluid.

In this sample, this clonotype turned up many times. Its specificity is unknown. The CDR3 has 12 residues. The germline V gene encodes CDR1 SGHRS and CDR2 YFSETQ. The junction had 6 bases not matched to a gene; V was cut back by 10 bases and J by 3 bases. As the method for making TCR beta libraries, quantitative 5'-RACE with molecular barcodes was used. TCRdb reprocessed the 5' RACE reads via MiXCR and lists one record per CDR3 protein. The sample has some 130,000 distinct CDR3 sequences, more than 5.5% seen once. The sequence was obtained from a female donor with ankylosing spondylitis or in good health (not recorded which). The chain couples TRBV5-1 to TRBJ1-1; 7 bases are a match to TRBD1. The sequencing input was blood, either unsorted or a sorted T cell fraction (not recorded which). CDR3 sequence reads: CALQGNHTEAFF. CDR3 nucleotides: TGCGCCTTACAGGGGAACCACACTGAAGCTTTCTTT.